These T cell receptor beta chains were read from a single sample in a study of early T cells in non-severe SARS-CoV-2 infection. TCRdb analysed the 5' RACE reads with MiXCR anew, one entry per CDR3 protein. The data show around 58,000 distinct CDR3 sequences, 15% seen once. This specimen consisted of whole blood, obtained at baseline. The receptors come from an adult who was a healthcare worker with PCR-confirmed SARS-CoV-2 infection or an uninfected control (not recorded which). CDR3s include the opening cysteine and the closing phenylalanine or tryptophan. A D gene is named only where the DNA matches it firmly. Size is omitted from some rows. Given values are once, few, many or a class for expanded clones.

d_gene: TRBD1
abundance: few
v_gene: TRBV28
j_gene: TRBJ2-3
CDR3nt: TGTGCCAGCAGGCCAAGCCCGGGACAGGGCCCAGATACGCAGTATTTT
CDR3aa: CASRPSPGQGPDTQYF

d_gene: TRBD1
abundance: NA
v_gene: TRBV12-3/TRBV12-4
j_gene: TRBJ2-7
CDR3nt: TGTGCCAGCAGTTCCGTAGGGACAGGGGGCGAGCAGTACTTC
CDR3aa: CASSSVGTGGEQYF

d_gene: TRBD1
abundance: once
v_gene: TRBV5-1
j_gene: TRBJ2-5
CDR3nt: TGCGCCAGCAGCACAGGTCGGACAGGCGTGGGACAAGAGACCCAGTACTTC
CDR3aa: CASSTGRTGVGQETQYF

d_gene: NA
abundance: few
v_gene: TRBV10-1
j_gene: TRBJ2-2
CDR3nt: TGCGCCAGCAGTGTGACGGGAGTAAGGACCGGGGAGCTGTTTTTT
CDR3aa: CASSVTGVRTGELFF

d_gene: NA
abundance: few
v_gene: TRBV28
j_gene: TRBJ2-5
CDR3nt: TGTGCCAGCAGTTCGGCAGGGGCAGCACCCCAAGAGACCCAGTACTTC
CDR3aa: CASSSAGAAPQETQYF

d_gene: TRBD1
abundance: many
v_gene: TRBV7-2
j_gene: TRBJ2-1
CDR3nt: TGTGCCAGCAGCTTGGACAGGGCCTCCTACAATGAGCAGTTCTTC
CDR3aa: CASSLDRASYNEQFF

d_gene: TRBD2
abundance: many
v_gene: TRBV4-2
j_gene: TRBJ2-7
CDR3nt: TGTGCCAGCAGCGATAGCGGGAGTGTGGGCGAGCAGTACTTC
CDR3aa: CASSDSGSVGEQYF

d_gene: TRBD1
abundance: many
v_gene: TRBV28
j_gene: TRBJ2-7
CDR3nt: TGTGCCAGCAGTTTGGGACAGGCCTTACGGCAGTACTTC
CDR3aa: CASSLGQALRQYF

d_gene: TRBD1
abundance: few
v_gene: TRBV7-3
j_gene: TRBJ2-1
CDR3nt: TGTGCCAGCAGCTTCCCCGGGACAGGGGCCGTGCAGTTCTTC
CDR3aa: CASSFPGTGAVQFF

d_gene: NA
abundance: once
v_gene: TRBV7-6
j_gene: TRBJ2-7
CDR3nt: TGTGCCAGCAGCTCATCGGGTCTTTTCTACGAGCAGTACTTC
CDR3aa: CASSSSGLFYEQYF

d_gene: NA
abundance: many
v_gene: TRBV29-1
j_gene: TRBJ2-1
CDR3nt: TGCAGCGTTGATACCGGGACTGAGCAGTTCTTC
CDR3aa: CSVDTGTEQFF

d_gene: NA
abundance: NA
v_gene: TRBV7-9
j_gene: TRBJ1-1
CDR3nt: TGTGCCAGCAGCCTAGCCCTAACTGAAGCTTTCTTT
CDR3aa: CASSLALTEAFF

d_gene: NA
abundance: few
v_gene: TRBV30
j_gene: TRBJ1-1
CDR3nt: TGTGCCTACGGGACACCCGGCGGCACTGAAGCTTTCTTT
CDR3aa: CAYGTPGGTEAFF

d_gene: TRBD1
abundance: NA
v_gene: TRBV28
j_gene: TRBJ2-7
CDR3nt: TGTGCCAGCAGTTTGTACAGGGGGCGATCCCCTACCGAGCAGTACTTC
CDR3aa: CASSLYRGRSPTEQYF

d_gene: NA
abundance: few
v_gene: TRBV27
j_gene: TRBJ2-4
CDR3nt: TGTGCCAGCAGCCTGCCCTACATTCAGTACTTC
CDR3aa: CASSLPYIQYF

d_gene: TRBD2
abundance: few
v_gene: TRBV29-1
j_gene: TRBJ2-4
CDR3nt: TGCAGCGTGGTACTTAGCGGGGTTAAAAACATTCAGTACTTC
CDR3aa: CSVVLSGVKNIQYF

d_gene: TRBD1
abundance: few
v_gene: TRBV3-1
j_gene: TRBJ1-2
CDR3nt: TGTGCCAGCAGCCAAGCCTACAGGGGGTACGATGGCTACACCTTC
CDR3aa: CASSQAYRGYDGYTF

d_gene: NA
abundance: few
v_gene: TRBV19
j_gene: TRBJ2-1
CDR3nt: TGTGCCAGTAGTATAGGGGTCTTCGCGGCGAGCTCCTACAATGAGCAGTTCTTC
CDR3aa: CASSIGVFAASSYNEQFF

d_gene: NA
abundance: NA
v_gene: TRBV12-3/TRBV12-4
j_gene: TRBJ1-2
CDR3nt: TGTGCCAGCAGTTCGGGGGCGACGGGTTACTATGGCTACACCTTC
CDR3aa: CASSSGATGYYGYTF

d_gene: NA
abundance: many
v_gene: TRBV7-8
j_gene: TRBJ2-5
CDR3nt: TGTGCCAGCAGCCCAAGAGAGACCCAGTACTTC
CDR3aa: CASSPRETQYF

d_gene: TRBD1
abundance: many
v_gene: TRBV15
j_gene: TRBJ2-2
CDR3nt: TGTGCCACCAGCAGCAGGGGGCCCGGGGAGCTGTTTTTT
CDR3aa: CATSSRGPGELFF

d_gene: TRBD1
abundance: once
v_gene: TRBV30
j_gene: TRBJ1-1
CDR3nt: TGTGCCTGGAGTGTCCGCCGGACAGGGGGCTCCACTGAAGCTTTCTTT
CDR3aa: CAWSVRRTGGSTEAFF

d_gene: TRBD2
abundance: many
v_gene: TRBV4-1
j_gene: TRBJ2-5
CDR3nt: TGCGCCAGCAGCCGAACAGCGGGGCAAGAGACCCAGTACTTC
CDR3aa: CASSRTAGQETQYF

d_gene: TRBD2
abundance: few
v_gene: TRBV9
j_gene: TRBJ2-3
CDR3nt: TGTGCCAGCAAGGGCGGGAGCAGCGGGGGAACCACAGATACGCAGTATTTT
CDR3aa: CASKGGSSGGTTDTQYF

d_gene: NA
abundance: NA
v_gene: TRBV27
j_gene: TRBJ2-1
CDR3nt: TGTGCCAGCAGTTTATTGGATGAGCAGTTCTTC
CDR3aa: CASSLLDEQFF

d_gene: TRBD1
abundance: many
v_gene: TRBV7-3
j_gene: TRBJ2-1
CDR3nt: TGTGCCAGCAGCCCCCGCCGGGGACAGTACAATGAGCAGTTCTTC
CDR3aa: CASSPRRGQYNEQFF

d_gene: TRBD2
abundance: NA
v_gene: TRBV29-1
j_gene: TRBJ2-1
CDR3nt: TGCAGCGCTCAGACTAGCTTACGGAATGAGCAGTTCTTC
CDR3aa: CSAQTSLRNEQFF

d_gene: TRBD1
abundance: few
v_gene: TRBV5-5
j_gene: TRBJ1-6
CDR3nt: TGTGCCAGCAGCGGGACAGGGGGTGTCATGATTAATTCACCCCTCCACTTT
CDR3aa: CASSGTGGVMINSPLHF

d_gene: TRBD1
abundance: NA
v_gene: TRBV2
j_gene: TRBJ2-6
CDR3nt: TGTGCCAGCAGCCGGGACAGGGGAACCGGGGCCAACGTCCTGACTTTC
CDR3aa: CASSRDRGTGANVLTF

d_gene: TRBD1
abundance: many
v_gene: TRBV7-8
j_gene: TRBJ2-5
CDR3nt: TGTGCCAGCAGCTTAGACCTACAGGGGGAGGAGACCCAGTACTTC
CDR3aa: CASSLDLQGEETQYF

d_gene: NA
abundance: NA
v_gene: TRBV20-1
j_gene: TRBJ2-5
CDR3nt: TGCAGTGCCCTAGACCCGAAAGAGACCCAGTACTTC
CDR3aa: CSALDPKETQYF

d_gene: NA
abundance: NA
v_gene: TRBV7-9
j_gene: TRBJ2-7
CDR3nt: TGTGCCAGCAGCGCAAGGCCGGGCTCCCCTACCTACGAGCAGTACTTC
CDR3aa: CASSARPGSPTYEQYF

d_gene: NA
abundance: NA
v_gene: TRBV10-1
j_gene: TRBJ2-5
CDR3nt: TGCGCCAGCAGTGTTGCGGGACAGAAAGAGACCCAGTACTTC
CDR3aa: CASSVAGQKETQYF

d_gene: TRBD2
abundance: few
v_gene: TRBV7-3
j_gene: TRBJ2-5
CDR3nt: TGTGCCAGCAGCTTACGGCCTAGCGGAACTCAAGAGACCCAGTACTTC
CDR3aa: CASSLRPSGTQETQYF

d_gene: NA
abundance: many
v_gene: TRBV7-9
j_gene: TRBJ1-6
CDR3nt: TGTGCCAGCAGCCGCGGGCAGGATTCACCCCTCCACTTT
CDR3aa: CASSRGQDSPLHF

d_gene: NA
abundance: NA
v_gene: TRBV5-4
j_gene: TRBJ2-6
CDR3nt: TGTGCCAGCAGCTTGGGAGGCAGAGGGGCCAACGTCCTGACTTTC
CDR3aa: CASSLGGRGANVLTF

d_gene: TRBD1
abundance: NA
v_gene: TRBV20-1
j_gene: TRBJ1-6
CDR3nt: TGCAGTGCTAGCAGGGGGACAGGCGATTCACCCCTCCACTTT
CDR3aa: CSASRGTGDSPLHF

d_gene: NA
abundance: NA
v_gene: TRBV20-1
j_gene: TRBJ2-3
CDR3nt: TGCAGTGCTCCAAAATCGGGGCTGTCAGATACGCAGTATTTT
CDR3aa: CSAPKSGLSDTQYF

d_gene: NA
abundance: few
v_gene: TRBV28
j_gene: TRBJ1-2
CDR3nt: TGTGCCAGCAGTTTCCCTGGGGCCTCTTGGGATGGCTACACCTTC
CDR3aa: CASSFPGASWDGYTF

d_gene: TRBD1
abundance: few
v_gene: TRBV9
j_gene: TRBJ1-4
CDR3nt: TGTGCCAGCAGCCCCCGGACAGGAAATGGTGAAAAACTGTTTTTT
CDR3aa: CASSPRTGNGEKLFF

d_gene: NA
abundance: few
v_gene: TRBV29-1
j_gene: TRBJ1-1
CDR3nt: TGCAGCGTGGGGGCCCTAAACACTGAAGCTTTCTTT
CDR3aa: CSVGALNTEAFF

d_gene: NA
abundance: few
v_gene: TRBV14
j_gene: TRBJ2-5
CDR3nt: TGTGCCAGCAGCCAGCCGGGGGTCTTAGAGACCCAGTACTTC
CDR3aa: CASSQPGVLETQYF

d_gene: TRBD1
abundance: NA
v_gene: TRBV7-8
j_gene: TRBJ1-5
CDR3nt: TGTGCCAGCAGCTTAGGGGCCAGGGGGCTAAAGGGCAATCAGCCCCAGCATTTT
CDR3aa: CASSLGARGLKGNQPQHF

d_gene: NA
abundance: few
v_gene: TRBV12-3/TRBV12-4
j_gene: TRBJ1-3
CDR3nt: TGTGCCAGCAGTTTAAGTGGGACGGCGCTATCCGCTGGAAACACCATATATTTT
CDR3aa: CASSLSGTALSAGNTIYF

d_gene: NA
abundance: few
v_gene: TRBV20-1
j_gene: TRBJ2-7
CDR3nt: TGCAGTGCTAGAGATCAAGGCCAGATTAAGCCCTACGAGCAGTACTTC
CDR3aa: CSARDQGQIKPYEQYF